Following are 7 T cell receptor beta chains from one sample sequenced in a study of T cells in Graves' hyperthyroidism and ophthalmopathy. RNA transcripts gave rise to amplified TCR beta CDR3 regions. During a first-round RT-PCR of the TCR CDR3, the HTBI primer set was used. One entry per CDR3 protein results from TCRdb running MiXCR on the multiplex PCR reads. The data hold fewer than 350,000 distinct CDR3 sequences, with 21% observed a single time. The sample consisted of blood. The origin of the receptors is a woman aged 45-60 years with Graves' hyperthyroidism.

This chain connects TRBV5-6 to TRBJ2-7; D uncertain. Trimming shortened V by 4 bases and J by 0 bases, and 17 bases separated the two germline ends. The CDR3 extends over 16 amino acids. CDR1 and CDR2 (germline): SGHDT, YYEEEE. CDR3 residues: CASSAETGRVSYEQYF. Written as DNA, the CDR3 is TGTGCCAGCAGCGCGGAGACCGGCCGGGTCTCCTACGAGCAGTACTTC.

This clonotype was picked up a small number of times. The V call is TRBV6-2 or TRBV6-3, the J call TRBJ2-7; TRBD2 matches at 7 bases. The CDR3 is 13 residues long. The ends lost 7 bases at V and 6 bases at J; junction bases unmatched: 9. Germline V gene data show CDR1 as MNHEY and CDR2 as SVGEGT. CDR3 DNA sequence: TGTGCCAGCACCCAAGGACTAGTGAGCGAGCAGTACTTC. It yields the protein CASTQGLVSEQYF.

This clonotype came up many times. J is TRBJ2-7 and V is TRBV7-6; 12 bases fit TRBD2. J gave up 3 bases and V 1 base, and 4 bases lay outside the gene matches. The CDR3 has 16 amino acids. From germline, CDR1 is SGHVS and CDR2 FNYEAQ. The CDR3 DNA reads TGTGCCAGCAGCTTAGGGACTAGCGGGACCCTCTACGAGCAGTACTTC. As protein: CASSLGTSGTLYEQYF.

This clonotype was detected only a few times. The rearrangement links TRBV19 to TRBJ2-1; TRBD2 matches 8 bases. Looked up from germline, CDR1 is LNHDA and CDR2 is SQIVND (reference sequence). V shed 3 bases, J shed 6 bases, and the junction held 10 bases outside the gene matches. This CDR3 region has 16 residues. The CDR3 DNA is TGTGCCAGTAGTATGGGGCGGCTAGCGGGCCTCAATGAGCAGTTCTTC. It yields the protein CASSMGRLAGLNEQFF.

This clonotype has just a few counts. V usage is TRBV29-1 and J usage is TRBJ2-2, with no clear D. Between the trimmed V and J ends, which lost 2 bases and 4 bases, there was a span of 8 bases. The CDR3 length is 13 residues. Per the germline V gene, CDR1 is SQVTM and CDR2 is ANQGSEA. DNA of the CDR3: TGCAGCGTTGAATGGTCAGTCACCGGGGAGCTGTTTTTT. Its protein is CSVEWSVTGELFF.

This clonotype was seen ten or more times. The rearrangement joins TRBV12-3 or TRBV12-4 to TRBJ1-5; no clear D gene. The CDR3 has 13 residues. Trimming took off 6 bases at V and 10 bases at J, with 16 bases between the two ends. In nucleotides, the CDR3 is TGTGCCAGCAGATTACCAATTGAGGGACCCCAGCATTTT. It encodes CASRLPIEGPQHF.

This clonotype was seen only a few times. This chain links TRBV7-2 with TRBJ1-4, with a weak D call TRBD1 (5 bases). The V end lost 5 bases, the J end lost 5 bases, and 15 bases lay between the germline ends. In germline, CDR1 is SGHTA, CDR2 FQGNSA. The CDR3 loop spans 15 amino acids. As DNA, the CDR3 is TGTGCCAGCAGCCTCCAAACAGCAGGGAATGAAAAACTGTTTTTT. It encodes CASSLQTAGNEKLFF.